Sequencing of this T cell receptor (beta chain) was carried out in a study of cytomegalovirus exposure and HLA in healthy donors. Study-wide results and caveats: Equally common other TCR beta chains were less clonally expanded than HLA-associated ones, a later analysis found.

PCR used 60 Vbeta primers and 13 Jbeta primers. In the original processing: In a later analysis, 75 million to 95 million unique TCR beta chains included roughly 11 million shared by two or more donors. Assay used: immunoSEQ multiplex PCR; TCRdb lists only in-frame clones, some missing. V and J calls and clone size are those listed in that table; D and trimming were worked out from the DNA. Its table lists roughly 60,000 clones. V lost 4 bases and J lost 7, with 8 bases in between. CDR1 is SGHNT and CDR2 is YYREEE in the germline V gene (reference sequence). This CDR3 has 11 amino acids. As for this clone: Antigen: not known.

The chain joins TRBV5-4 to TRBJ1-2; no reliable D call. This clonotype was sampled from a woman aged 18-29 years in good health and CMV-seronegative. Sequencing was carried out using PBMCs. The DNA for the CDR3 is TGTGCCAGCAGCCGGTCGGGTGGCTACACCTTC. It is translated as CASSRSGGYTF. Drawing the rest from reference TRBV5-4 and TRBJ1-2, the complete variable domain is ETGVTQSPTHLIKTRGQQVTLRCSSQSGHNTVSWYQQALGQGPQFIFQYYREEENGRGNFPPRFSGLQFPNYSSELNVNALELDDSALYLCASSRSGGYTFGSGTRLTVV.